Listed below are T cell receptor beta chains from one sample, sequenced in a study of T-cell memory formation after mild COVID-19. In TCRdb, the 5' RACE reads were re-called with MiXCR into one record per CDR3 protein. The data show roughly 47,000 distinct CDR3 sequences, about 7.3% seen once. Sample: PBMCs or a T cell subset sorted from them (not recorded which). Receptor source: a man aged 18 to 30 who had mild COVID-19 (a few samples of this study predate the infection). Cell type and time point are not known. CDR3s include the opening cysteine and the closing phenylalanine or tryptophan. A row's size may be missing; if present it is once, few, many or a size class.

clone_size v_call cdr3_aa
many TRBV7-2 CASSLVRGYQETQYF
many TRBV15 CATSRVAMETQYF
- TRBV7-9 CASSPTGGASGNTIYF
many TRBV20-1 CSARASGRVGGTDTQYF
- TRBV7-2 CASSEGQYNSPLHF
many TRBV4-2 CASSQGQLNEKLFF
few TRBV5-1 CASSPGQGSEQYF
few TRBV20-1 CSAAPTVGSNQPQHF
- TRBV7-2 CASSIPGTRTHTGELFF
many TRBV6-5 CASSYGTASSGANVLTF
few TRBV11-1 CASSLAGPYEQYF
- TRBV14 CASSQALAGALMNEQFF
few TRBV11-2 CASSPTRLAGGSGELFF
- TRBV4-1 CASSQGRSAGEVYNEQFF
- TRBV5-1 CASSLLTGYNEQFF
few TRBV7-2 CASSPQRGENNEQFF
- TRBV6-5 CASMIRGALPHEQFF
few TRBV18 CASSPDNNYGYTF
few TRBV20-1 CSARPLAGGQETQYF
many TRBV6-5 CASSYPGSEAFF
few TRBV9 CASSLRLAGDQETQYF
- TRBV9 CASSVAGSPDTQYF
- TRBV5-1 CASSFTGLRSYEQYF
few TRBV7-2 CASSMVSQETQYF
few TRBV5-5 CASSFGFDRVMNSPLHF
many TRBV15 CATSSLRRGPIYEQYF